What follows are 25 T cell receptor beta chains derived from one specimen sequenced in a study of blood T cell repertoires in COVID-19 (dated by TCRdb to about 2020). The method behind the library was the immunoSEQ multiplex PCR assay. TCRdb retrieved this table from immuneACCESS and kept in-frame rearrangements only. Not all clones are present; in checked studies, unresolved V genes account for under half, and no reason is known for the remainder. The sample data list about 300,000 clones, and approximately 89% of these were observed just once. Jointly, the top ten make up about 7% of the sample. The sequenced material came from peripheral blood. These receptor sequences come from a young woman who had recovered from COVID-19.

This chain connects TRBV27 to TRBJ2-5, with D possibly being TRBD1 (5 bases). Germline CDR1 reads MNHEY; CDR2 reads SMNVEV (reference sequence). The CDR3 consists of 14 residues. Trimming stripped 2 bases from V and 5 bases from J, with 12 bases between. The CDR3 region is CASSLRRDGETQYF. The DNA for the CDR3 is TGTGCCAGCAGTTTACGCAGGGATGGGGAGACCCAGTACTTC.

This rearrangement joins TRBV7-8 to TRBJ1-1; TRBD1 aligns across 10 bases. Germline V lookup: CDR1 SGHVS, CDR2 FQNEAQ. The V segment lost 2 bases and the J segment 10 bases; nucleotides outside the gene matches: 7. The CDR3 has 14 amino acids. CDR3 nucleotide sequence: TGTGCCAGCAGCTTACAGGGGACAGGGGTTGTAGCTTTCTTT. Translated, it gives CASSLQGTGVVAFF.

The J gene is TRBJ1-2, the V gene TRBV30; D perhaps matches TRBD1 (5 bases). Germline V CDR1 and CDR2: GTSNPN, SVGIG (reference sequence). The CDR3 sequence is 14 residues long. Trimming removed 4 bases from V and 4 bases from J, with 16 bases in between. The DNA for the CDR3 is TGTGCCTGGACGTACATCGGAGGGGTCTATGGCTACACCTTC. It codes for CAWTYIGGVYGYTF.

V and J are TRBV7-7 and TRBJ1-3, with D unclear. Germline V lookup: CDR1 SSHAT, CDR2 FNYEAQ (reference sequence). Trimming shortened V by 2 bases and J by 4 bases, and 6 bases separated the two germline ends. This CDR3 has 13 residues. CDR3 region: CASSLSQGNTIYF. As DNA, the CDR3 is TGTGCCAGCAGCTTATCCCAAGGAAACACCATATATTTT.

V gene TRBV4-3 combines with J gene TRBJ2-3, with a possible D match to TRBD2 (5 bases). V lost 0 bases and J lost 5, with 9 bases in between. CDR1 is LGHNA, CDR2 YSLEER, per germline. CDR3 length equals 14 residues. The CDR3 bases are TGCGCCAGCAGCCAAGAAAGTGGAGGAGATACGCAGTATTTT. Its protein is CASSQESGGDTQYF.

The V call is TRBV5-1, the J call TRBJ1-2; D perhaps matches TRBD1 (5 bases). V lost 0 bases, J lost 8 bases, and 14 bases lay in between. This CDR3 has 14 residues. Germline assignment: CDR1 SGHRS and CDR2 YFSETQ. The CDR3: CASSLGRRVDGYTF. CDR3 DNA sequence: TGCGCCAGCAGCTTGGGTCGCAGGGTTGACGGCTACACCTTC.

Turning to this clone: The junction differs from germline at one of its ends, possibly a read error. The J gene is TRBJ1-1, the V gene TRBV29-1; no clear D gene. From germline, CDR1 is SQVTM and CDR2 ANQGSEA. CDR3 length equals 12 residues. The CDR3 loop is CSVDPGETGAFF. The CDR3 bases are TGCAGCGTTGACCCGGGAGAAACTGGAGCTTTCTTT.

The J gene is TRBJ2-5, the V gene TRBV29-1; possibly TRBD1 for D (6 bases). CDR1 is SQVTM and CDR2 is ANQGSEA in the germline V gene. Trimming removed 5 bases from V and 1 base from J, with 11 bases in between. The CDR3 totals 13 residues. CDR3 nucleotides: TGCAGCGTTAAGGGGACATTCCAAGAGACCCAGTACTTC. Protein product: CSVKGTFQETQYF. Drawing the rest from reference TRBV29-1 and TRBJ2-5, the complete variable domain is SAVISQKPSRDICQRGTSLTIQCQVDSQVTMMFWYRQQPGQSLTLIATANQGSEATYESGFVIDKFPISRPNLTFSTLTVSNMSPEDSSIYLCSVKGTFQETQYFGPGTRLLVL.

V and J are TRBV4-2 and TRBJ1-5; D is uncertain. Per the germline V gene, CDR1 is LGHNA and CDR2 is YNFKEQ. Trimming cost V 0 bases and J 4 bases, with 7 bases left between them. The length of the CDR3 is 14 residues. In DNA form, the CDR3 reads TGTGCCAGCAGCCAAGATCACCGGAATCAGCCCCAGCATTTT. Amino acid sequence: CASSQDHRNQPQHF.

This chain links TRBV9 with TRBJ1-1, with D perhaps matching TRBD1 (5 bases). Germline V CDR1 and CDR2: SGDLS, YYNGEE. The CDR3 contains 14 residues. The V gene lost 3 bases and the J gene lost 0 bases, with 9 bases spanning the gap. The CDR3 protein is CASSGGLMNTEAFF. In DNA form, the CDR3 reads TGTGCCAGCAGCGGGGGACTGATGAACACTGAAGCTTTCTTT.

The genes are TRBV4-1 and TRBJ1-1; D unresolved. V dropped 4 bases and J dropped 1 base, with 13 bases sitting between them. CDR1 is MGHRA and CDR2 is YSYEKL in the germline V gene. The CDR3 consists of 15 residues. This CDR3 is CASSPPTAANTEAFF. The CDR3 DNA is TGCGCCAGCAGCCCACCGACGGCGGCGAACACTGAAGCTTTCTTT.

The J gene is TRBJ2-1, the V gene TRBV28, with D possibly matching TRBD2 (6 bases). CDR1 is MDHEN, CDR2 SYDVKM, per germline. V lost 5 bases and J 3 bases, leaving 11 bases between the germline ends. This CDR3 contains 14 residues. Here the CDR3 reads CASSPLGLYNEQFF. The CDR3, as DNA: TGTGCCAGCAGTCCCTTGGGACTCTACAATGAGCAGTTCTTC. Full variable domain (missing parts from reference TRBV28 and TRBJ2-1): DVKVTQSSRYLVKRTGEKVFLECVQDMDHENMFWYRQDPGLGLRLIYFSYDVKMKEKGDIPEGYSVSREKKERFSLILESASTNQTSMYLCASSPLGLYNEQFFGPGTRLTVL.

V is TRBV10-3 and J is TRBJ2-3; TRBD2 is a possible D gene (6 bases). V dropped 2 bases and J dropped 5 bases, with 23 bases sitting between them. Germline CDR1 ENHRY, CDR2 SYGVKD. This CDR3 has 18 amino acids. The CDR3 region has the DNA TGTGCCATCAGTGAGGCGCCCGGGACTGCAAATGGGGGAGATACGCAGTATTTT. This encodes CAISEAPGTANGGDTQYF.

Only one count was recorded for this clone. The J gene is TRBJ2-2, the V gene TRBV7-6; 9 nucleotides align to TRBD1. V lost 5 bases to trimming and J lost 7 bases; unmatched junction nucleotides: 8. The CDR3 sequence is 15 residues long. In germline, CDR1 is SGHVS, CDR2 FNYEAQ. Written as DNA, the CDR3 is TGTGCCAGCAGCCCCGGGACAGGGTCTGACGGGGAGCTGTTTTTT. It yields the protein CASSPGTGSDGELFF.

This chain connects TRBV4-3 to TRBJ2-5, with TRBD2 matching 14 bases. CDR3 size: 17 residues. CDR1 and CDR2 (germline): LGHNA, YSLEER. V dropped 0 bases and J dropped 2; count of bases not matched to a gene: 2. The CDR3 is CASSQEGLAGGQETQYF. The CDR3 DNA reads as TGCGCCAGCAGCCAAGAAGGACTAGCGGGGGGACAAGAGACCCAGTACTTC.

The CDR3: CASSYSGRGRGQPQHF. For the CDR3, the DNA is TGTGCCAGCAGTTACTCTGGCAGGGGGCGAGGGCAGCCCCAGCATTTT. The genes are TRBV6-6 and TRBJ1-5, with 8 nucleotides matching TRBD1. CDR1 MNHNY and CDR2 SVGAGI come from the germline V gene (reference sequence). The CDR3 loop spans 16 amino acids. Losses at the gene ends were 0 bases for V and 7 bases for J; bases not matched to a gene: 8.

The chain links TRBV4-2 to TRBJ2-5; D possibly corresponds to TRBD2 (6 bases). The CDR3 has 17 residues. Per germline, CDR1 LGHNA and CDR2 YNFKEQ. Trimming removed 1 base from V and 0 bases from J, with 15 bases in between. The CDR3 DNA reads as TGTGCCAGCAGCCAAGTTTATTCGGCGGGACACCAAGAGACCCAGTACTTC. Its protein is CASSQVYSAGHQETQYF.

The V and J genes are TRBV18 and TRBJ1-2, with a tentative D call TRBD1 (5 bases). Germline V lookup: CDR1 KGHSH, CDR2 LQKENI. V dropped 2 bases and J dropped 8 bases, with 15 bases sitting between them. CDR3 length: 14 amino acids. CDR3 in DNA: TGTGCCAGCTCACCAACGGCAGGGACTGCCGGCTACACCTTC. This gives the protein CASSPTAGTAGYTF. Using reference TRBV18 and TRBJ1-2 for the parts outside the CDR3, the full variable domain is NAGVMQNPRHLVRRRGQEARLRCSPMKGHSHVYWYRQLPEEGLKFMVYLQKENIIDESGMPKERFSAEFPKEGPSILRIQQVVRGDSAAYFCASSPTAGTAGYTFGSGTRLTVV.

The chain combines TRBV7-2 with TRBJ1-2, with 7 bases that match TRBD1. The germline V gene encodes CDR1 SGHTA and CDR2 FQGNSA. CDR3 length equals 13 residues. J was trimmed by 3 bases and V by 4 bases; bases with no gene match: 2. The CDR3 coding sequence is TGTGCCAGCAGCTGGACAGGACACTATGGCTACACCTTC. Translation gives CASSWTGHYGYTF.

This clone showed up just once. This chain connects TRBV6-5 to TRBJ1-2; D gene uncertain. The V and J ends lost 0 bases and 7 bases respectively, with 9 bases between them. CDR1 and CDR2 from the germline V gene are MNHEY and SVGAGI. The CDR3 has 13 amino acids. The chain's CDR3 is CASSYSRYAGYTF. CDR3 in DNA: TGTGCCAGCAGTTACTCGAGGTACGCTGGCTACACCTTC.

The chain combines TRBV7-9 with TRBJ2-7; unclear D gene. Germline CDR1 SEHNR, CDR2 FQNEAQ (reference sequence). CDR3 length equals 15 residues. V was pared by 1 base and J by 2 bases, with 12 bases between. CDR3 DNA sequence: TGTGCCAGCAGCTTAGATCCCTGGCAGGCCTACGAGCAGTACTTC. Protein sequence: CASSLDPWQAYEQYF. Drawing the rest from reference TRBV7-9 and TRBJ2-7, the complete variable domain is DTGVSQNPRHKITKRGQNVTFRCDPISEHNRLYWYRQTLGQGPEFLTYFQNEAQLEKSRLLSDRFSAERPKGSFSTLEIQRTEQGDSAMYLCASSLDPWQAYEQYFGPGTRLTVT.

This clone came up once. The V gene is TRBV5-4, the J gene TRBJ2-2; maybe TRBD2 (6 bases). The ends were cut back, 4 bases at V and 0 bases at J, with 13 bases in the middle. Per the germline V gene, CDR1 is SGHNT and CDR2 is YYREEE (reference sequence). The CDR3 loop spans 16 amino acids. The CDR3 coding sequence is TGTGCCAGCAGCCCGGAGGCGGGAACGAACACCGGGGAGCTGTTTTTT. Protein product: CASSPEAGTNTGELFF.

The chain joins TRBV23-1 to TRBJ2-7; TRBD1 matches 10 bases. TRBV23-1 falls under the ORF class, with uncertain function. Trimming cost V 11 bases and J 2 bases; bases outside gene matches: 12. The CDR3 spans 15 residues. CDR3 loop: CAEETGGTGAYEQYF. Written as DNA, the CDR3 is TGCGCCGAAGAGACAGGGGGGACAGGGGCCTACGAGCAGTACTTC.

This sequence joins TRBV7-3 and TRBJ1-5; D may be TRBD1 (6 bases). Germline V gene lookup returns CDR1 SGHTA and CDR2 FQGTGA. With 5 bases removed from V and 4 bases from J, the gap between germline ends came to 12 bases. The CDR3 contains 14 residues. Written as DNA, the CDR3 is TGTGCCAGCAGCCCAACAGGGCAGAATCAGCCCCAGCATTTT. Translated: CASSPTGQNQPQHF. The entire variable domain, with the rest obtained from reference TRBV7-3 and TRBJ1-5, is as follows: GAGVSQTPSNKVTEKGKYVELRCDPISGHTALYWYRQSLGQGPEFLIYFQGTGAADDSGLPNDRFFAVRPEGSVSTLKIQRTERGDSAVYLCASSPTGQNQPQHFGDGTRLSIL.

V is TRBV20-1 and J is TRBJ1-2; weak D call: TRBD1 (6 bases). Germline values: CDR1 DFQATT, CDR2 SNEGSKA (reference sequence). The CDR3 runs 11 residues. The CDR3 sequence: CNPTGNYGYTF. Written as DNA, the CDR3 is TGCAACCCCACAGGGAACTATGGCTACACCTTC.